These 6 T cell receptor beta chains came from one sample sequenced in a study of CD8+ T cells in alopecia areata. Sample treatment: oral pan-JAK inhibitor, 5-10 mg twice daily. Extraction of RNA preceded its reverse transcription into cDNA, which served as the sequencing template. Sequencing was performed with immunoSEQ multiplex PCR; in TCRdb, only in-frame clones are kept and a portion is missing. The table has more than 150,000 clones, 50% to 60% seen once. The material sequenced was CD4+ T cells sorted from blood, taken at week 4, from a patient treated with tofacitinib. The receptors come from a human donor with alopecia areata.

This rearrangement joins TRBV5-1 to TRBJ1-2; D is unresolved. With 4 bases removed from V and 2 bases from J, the gap between germline ends came to 9 bases. Per the germline V gene, CDR1 is SGHRS and CDR2 is YFSETQ. CDR3 length: 13 residues. The DNA of the CDR3 is TGCGCCAGCAGCAACGGGATGAACTATGGCTACACCTTC. It yields the protein CASSNGMNYGYTF.

This sequence joins TRBV4-2 and TRBJ2-2; D gene ambiguous. The germline gives CDR1 LGHNA, CDR2 YNFKEQ. Deletions cut 3 bases from V and 2 bases from J, with 7 bases between. The CDR3 sequence is 14 residues long. CDR3 region: CASSQFPNTGELFF. The CDR3 DNA reads TGTGCCAGCAGCCAGTTCCCCAACACCGGGGAGCTGTTTTTT.

This chain connects TRBV23-1 to TRBJ1-3; D is unresolved. TRBV23-1 is labeled an ORF, and its function is uncertain. This CDR3 is 10 amino acids long. V was pared by 6 bases and J by 5 bases, with 2 bases between. The CDR3 region has the DNA TGCGCCAGCAGACGAAACACCATATATTTT. Translation gives CASRRNTIYF.

This clone appeared once. The CDR3 reads CSVCTGLAYNEQFF. In DNA, the CDR3 is TGCAGCGTTTGTACGGGACTGGCATACAATGAGCAGTTCTTC. The chain links TRBV29-1 to TRBJ2-1; D is perhaps TRBD2 (6 bases). CDR1 is SQVTM, CDR2 ANQGSEA, per germline. The CDR3 extends over 14 amino acids. The germline V and J ends were trimmed by 5 bases and 4 bases, with 15 bases remaining between them.

The chain has TRBV2 and TRBJ1-1; 7 bases align to TRBD1. Germline CDR1 reads SNHLY; CDR2 reads FYNNEI. V was pared by 7 bases and J by 10 bases, with 21 bases of the junction left unmatched. This CDR3 comprises 16 residues. The CDR3 protein is CASKPRTGISSGRAFF. For the CDR3, the DNA is TGTGCCAGCAAACCCCGGACAGGCATAAGTAGCGGCAGAGCTTTCTTT.

The chain has TRBV29-1 and TRBJ1-5, with a weak D call TRBD1 (5 bases). V was pared by 0 bases and J by 10 bases, with 10 bases between. From germline, CDR1 is SQVTM and CDR2 ANQGSEA. CDR3 length: 12 amino acids. CDR3: CSVEEGEGPQHF. The CDR3 DNA reads TGCAGCGTTGAAGAGGGGGAGGGTCCCCAGCATTTT.